This T cell receptor beta chain originates from a study of OX40 agonist ivuxolimab in advanced cancers. Study-level background: Ivuxolimab is a fully human IgG2 antibody that activates OX40 (CD134). Cancers in dose escalation were hepatocellular, melanoma, renal cell and head and neck. In three patients, partial responses were observed, one with hepatocellular carcinoma and two with cutaneous melanoma. Whole-study results and caveats: Near-lowest levels of clonal expansion characterized partial responders at 0.1-3.0 mg/kg.

A word on this clone: Its antigen remains unidentified.

Only in-frame clones appear in the TCRdb table, and some are missing; sequencing was by immunoSEQ multiplex PCR. The sample holds some 30,000 clones, about 90% seen once. The TCR originated in an adult with an advanced solid tumor such as melanoma, head and neck, liver or kidney cancer. This specimen consisted of CD4+ or CD8+ T cells sorted from blood, obtained in a trial of the OX40 agonist ivuxolimab.

In DNA, the CDR3 is TGTGCCAGCAGCCCCACCGACAGGGTGCTCTACGAGCAGTACTTC. Protein: CASSPTDRVLYEQYF. The J gene is TRBJ2-7, the V gene TRBV9; 7 bases are shared with TRBD1. This CDR3 contains 15 residues. With V trimmed by 4 bases and J by 3 bases, 10 bases remained unmatched. CDR1 and CDR2 from the germline V gene are SGDLS and YYNGEE. Using reference TRBV9 and TRBJ2-7 for the parts outside the CDR3, the full variable domain is DSGVTQTPKHLITATGQRVTLRCSPRSGDLSVYWYQQSLDQGLQFLIQYYNGEERAKGNILERFSAQQFPDLHSELNLSSLELGDSALYFCASSPTDRVLYEQYFGPGTRLTVT.